One T cell receptor beta chain is described in this entry. These data are taken from a study of blood T cell repertoires in COVID-19. Study context: Sites across the United States, Italy and Spain contributed samples from acute and convalescent COVID-19.

Original processing notes: The assay estimated nucleated cells by amplifying reference gene primers. The table came from immunoSEQ multiplex PCR; TCRdb's copy has only in-frame clones and leaves some out. Clonal size and the V and J genes are those of that table, whereas D and trimming came from the DNA. Of more than 100,000 clones listed, more than 70% are singletons. Germline CDR1 is SNHLY and CDR2 is FYNNEI. The CDR3 spans 14 residues. J lost 2 bases, V lost 5 bases, and 6 bases had no gene match. The clonotype was recovered from a woman aged 55-75 years with acute or convalescent COVID-19. Sequenced input: peripheral blood. The rearrangement joins TRBV2 to TRBJ2-7, with 7 bases aligning to TRBD2. The CDR3 DNA sequence: TGTGCCAGCAGTTCAGCGGGAAACACCTACGAGCAGTACTTC. This encodes CASSSAGNTYEQYF. Complete variable domain (other parts from reference TRBV2 and TRBJ2-7): EPEVTQTPSHQVTQMGQEVILRCVPISNHLYFYWYRQILGQKVEFLVSFYNNEISEKSEIFDDQFSVERPDGSNFTLKIRSTKLEDSAMYFCASSSAGNTYEQYFGPGTRLTVT.